This T cell receptor beta chain was observed in a study of T cell responses to AZD1222 COVID-19 vaccine. Germline V gene lookup returns CDR1 LGHNT and CDR2 FRNRAP. This CDR3 has 13 residues. Trimming stripped 5 bases from V and 6 bases from J, with 13 bases between. Some clones are missing from TCRdb's copy, which holds only in-frame ones; the method was immunoSEQ multiplex PCR. The sample has fewer than 250,000 clones, approximately 94% seen once. The rearrangement uses TRBV12-5 and TRBJ1-1; D possibly corresponds to TRBD1 (6 bases). Specimen: peripheral blood, collected on day 0 of MenACWY control vaccination. This TCR derives from an adult in good health. CDR3 protein: CASGLGTWAEAFF. The CDR3 nucleotides are TGTGCTAGTGGTCTCGGGACATGGGCTGAAGCTTTCTTT.